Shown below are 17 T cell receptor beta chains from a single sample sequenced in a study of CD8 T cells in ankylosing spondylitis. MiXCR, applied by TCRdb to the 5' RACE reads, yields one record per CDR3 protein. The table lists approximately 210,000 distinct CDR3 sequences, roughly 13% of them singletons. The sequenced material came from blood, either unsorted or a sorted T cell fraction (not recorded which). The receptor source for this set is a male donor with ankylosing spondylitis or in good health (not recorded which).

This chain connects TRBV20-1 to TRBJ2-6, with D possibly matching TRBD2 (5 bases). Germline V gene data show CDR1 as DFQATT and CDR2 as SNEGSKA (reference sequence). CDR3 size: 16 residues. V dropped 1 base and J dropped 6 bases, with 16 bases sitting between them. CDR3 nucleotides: TGCAGTGCTAGAGGGTCTTCGGAGGCGCAGGCCAACGTCCTGACTTTC. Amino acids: CSARGSSEAQANVLTF.

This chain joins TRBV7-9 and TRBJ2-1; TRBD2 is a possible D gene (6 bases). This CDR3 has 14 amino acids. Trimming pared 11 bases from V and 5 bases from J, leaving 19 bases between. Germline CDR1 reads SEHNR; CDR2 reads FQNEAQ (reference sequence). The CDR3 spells CAVFRDFSNNEQFF. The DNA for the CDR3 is TGTGCCGTATTCCGGGACTTTTCGAACAATGAGCAGTTCTTC.

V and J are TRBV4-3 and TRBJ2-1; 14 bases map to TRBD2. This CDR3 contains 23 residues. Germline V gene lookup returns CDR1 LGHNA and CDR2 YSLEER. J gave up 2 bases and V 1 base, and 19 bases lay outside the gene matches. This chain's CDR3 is CASSQVPGLAGGIPVVPYNEQFF. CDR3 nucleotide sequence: TGCGCCAGCAGCCAAGTGCCTGGACTAGCGGGAGGAATCCCCGTTGTCCCCTACAATGAGCAGTTCTTC.

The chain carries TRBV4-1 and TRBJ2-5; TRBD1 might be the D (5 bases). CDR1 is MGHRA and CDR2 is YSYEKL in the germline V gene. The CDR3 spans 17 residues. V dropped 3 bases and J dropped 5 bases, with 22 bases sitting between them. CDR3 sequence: CASSHPRGGGALETQYF. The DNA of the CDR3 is TGCGCCAGCAGCCATCCAAGGGGCGGTGGGGCGTTGGAGACCCAGTACTTC.

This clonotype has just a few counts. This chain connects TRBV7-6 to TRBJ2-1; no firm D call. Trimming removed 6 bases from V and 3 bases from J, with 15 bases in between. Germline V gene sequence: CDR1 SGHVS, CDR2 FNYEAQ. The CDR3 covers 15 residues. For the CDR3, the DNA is TGTGCCAGCAGTGACGACTTAGCACTCTACAATGAGCAGTTCTTC. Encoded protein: CASSDDLALYNEQFF.

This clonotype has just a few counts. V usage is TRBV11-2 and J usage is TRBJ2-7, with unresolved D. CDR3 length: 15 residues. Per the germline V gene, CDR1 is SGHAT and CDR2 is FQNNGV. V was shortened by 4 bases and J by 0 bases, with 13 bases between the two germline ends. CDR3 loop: CASSSRSLFSYEQYF. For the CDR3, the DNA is TGTGCCAGCAGCTCCCGATCTCTTTTCTCCTACGAGCAGTACTTC.

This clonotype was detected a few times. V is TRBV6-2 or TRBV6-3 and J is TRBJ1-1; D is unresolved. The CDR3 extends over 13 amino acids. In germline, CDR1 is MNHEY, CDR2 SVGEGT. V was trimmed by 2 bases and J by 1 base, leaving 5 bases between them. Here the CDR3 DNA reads TGTGCCAGCAGTTACGATGCGAACACTGAAGCTTTCTTT. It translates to CASSYDANTEAFF.

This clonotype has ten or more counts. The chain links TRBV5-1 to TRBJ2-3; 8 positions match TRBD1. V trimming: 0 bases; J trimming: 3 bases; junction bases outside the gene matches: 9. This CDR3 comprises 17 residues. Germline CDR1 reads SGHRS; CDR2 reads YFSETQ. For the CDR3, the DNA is TGCGCCAGCAGCTTGGGTACAGGGGGTTACGGGACAGATACGCAGTATTTT. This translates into CASSLGTGGYGTDTQYF. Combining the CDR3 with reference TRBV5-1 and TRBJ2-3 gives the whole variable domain KAGVTQTPRYLIKTRGQQVTLSCSPISGHRSVSWYQQTPGQGLQFLFEYFSETQRNKGNFPGRFSGRQFSNSRSEMNVSTLELGDSALYLCASSLGTGGYGTDTQYFGPGTRLTVL.

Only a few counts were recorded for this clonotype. Here the CDR3 reads CASTGGTEPYEQYF. The CDR3 DNA is TGTGCCAGCACCGGCGGGACGGAACCCTACGAGCAGTACTTC. V and J are TRBV6-1 and TRBJ2-7; tentative D call: TRBD2 (6 bases). The CDR3 consists of 14 residues. V lost 7 bases to trimming and J lost 2 bases, with 15 bases between them. The germline V gene encodes CDR1 MNHNS and CDR2 SASEGT.

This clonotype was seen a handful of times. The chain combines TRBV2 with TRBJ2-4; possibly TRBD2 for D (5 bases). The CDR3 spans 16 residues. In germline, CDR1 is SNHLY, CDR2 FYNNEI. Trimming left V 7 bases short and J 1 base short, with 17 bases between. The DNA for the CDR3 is TGTGCCAGCATCGAAAGACCGGGGTCTGCCAAAAACATTCAGTACTTC. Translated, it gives CASIERPGSAKNIQYF.

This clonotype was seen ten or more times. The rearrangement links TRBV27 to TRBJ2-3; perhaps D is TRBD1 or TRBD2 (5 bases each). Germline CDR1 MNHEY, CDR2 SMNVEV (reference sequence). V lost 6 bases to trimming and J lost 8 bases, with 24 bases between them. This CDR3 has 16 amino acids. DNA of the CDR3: TGTGCCAGCAGGCGCTTGGGGGAACTCTTACCAGCTACGCAGTATTTT. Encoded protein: CASRRLGELLPATQYF.

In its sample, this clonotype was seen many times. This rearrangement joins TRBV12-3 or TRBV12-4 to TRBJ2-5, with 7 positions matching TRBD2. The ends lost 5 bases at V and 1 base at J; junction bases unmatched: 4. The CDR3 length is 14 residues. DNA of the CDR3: TGTGCCAGCAGTCGGACGGGGGGCCAAGAGACCCAGTACTTC. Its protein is CASSRTGGQETQYF.

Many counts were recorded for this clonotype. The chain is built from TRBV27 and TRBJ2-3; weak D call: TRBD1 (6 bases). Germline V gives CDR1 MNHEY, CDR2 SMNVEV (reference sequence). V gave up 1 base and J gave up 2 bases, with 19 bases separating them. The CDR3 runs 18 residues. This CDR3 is CASSLLGTGHETTDTQYF. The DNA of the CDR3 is TGTGCCAGCAGTTTATTAGGAACAGGGCACGAAACCACAGATACGCAGTATTTT.

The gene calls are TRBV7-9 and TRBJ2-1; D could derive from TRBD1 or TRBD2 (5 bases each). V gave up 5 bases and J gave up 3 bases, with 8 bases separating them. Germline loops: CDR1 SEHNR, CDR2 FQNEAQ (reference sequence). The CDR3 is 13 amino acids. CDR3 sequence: CASSRDGYNEQFF. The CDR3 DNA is TGTGCCAGCAGCCGGGACGGCTACAATGAGCAGTTCTTC.

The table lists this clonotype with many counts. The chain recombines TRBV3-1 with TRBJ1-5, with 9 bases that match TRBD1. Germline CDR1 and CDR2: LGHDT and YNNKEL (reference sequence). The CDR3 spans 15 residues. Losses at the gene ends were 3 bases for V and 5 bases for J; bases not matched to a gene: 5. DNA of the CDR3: TGTGCCAGCAGCCAGGGGACAGGGAGTTATCAGCCCCAGCATTTT. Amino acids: CASSQGTGSYQPQHF.

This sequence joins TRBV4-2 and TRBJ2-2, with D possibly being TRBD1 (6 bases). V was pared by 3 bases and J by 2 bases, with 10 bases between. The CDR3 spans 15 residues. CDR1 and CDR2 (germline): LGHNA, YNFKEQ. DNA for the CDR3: TGTGCCAGCAGCCATGAACAGGGTAACACCGGGGAGCTGTTTTTT. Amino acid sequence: CASSHEQGNTGELFF.

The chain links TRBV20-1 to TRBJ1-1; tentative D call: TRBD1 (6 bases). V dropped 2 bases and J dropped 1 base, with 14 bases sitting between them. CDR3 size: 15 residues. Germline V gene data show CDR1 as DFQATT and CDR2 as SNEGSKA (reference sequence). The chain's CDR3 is CSARSKQGPNTEAFF. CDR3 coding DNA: TGCAGTGCTAGATCGAAACAGGGACCGAACACTGAAGCTTTCTTT.